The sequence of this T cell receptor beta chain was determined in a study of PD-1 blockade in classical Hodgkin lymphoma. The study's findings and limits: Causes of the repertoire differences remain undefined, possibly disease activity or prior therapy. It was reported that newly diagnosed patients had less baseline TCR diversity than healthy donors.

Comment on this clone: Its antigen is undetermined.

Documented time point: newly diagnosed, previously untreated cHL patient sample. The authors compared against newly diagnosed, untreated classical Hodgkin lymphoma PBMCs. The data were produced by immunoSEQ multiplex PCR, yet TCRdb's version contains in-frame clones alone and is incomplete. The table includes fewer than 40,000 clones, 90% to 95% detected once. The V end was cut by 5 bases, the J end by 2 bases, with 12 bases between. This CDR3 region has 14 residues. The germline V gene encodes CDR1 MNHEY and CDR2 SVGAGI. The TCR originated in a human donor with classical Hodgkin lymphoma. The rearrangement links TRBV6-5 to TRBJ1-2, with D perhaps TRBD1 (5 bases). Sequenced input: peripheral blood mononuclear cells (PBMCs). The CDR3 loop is CASSTRDPNYGYTF. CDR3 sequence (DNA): TGTGCCAGCAGTACCCGGGACCCAAACTATGGCTACACCTTC.